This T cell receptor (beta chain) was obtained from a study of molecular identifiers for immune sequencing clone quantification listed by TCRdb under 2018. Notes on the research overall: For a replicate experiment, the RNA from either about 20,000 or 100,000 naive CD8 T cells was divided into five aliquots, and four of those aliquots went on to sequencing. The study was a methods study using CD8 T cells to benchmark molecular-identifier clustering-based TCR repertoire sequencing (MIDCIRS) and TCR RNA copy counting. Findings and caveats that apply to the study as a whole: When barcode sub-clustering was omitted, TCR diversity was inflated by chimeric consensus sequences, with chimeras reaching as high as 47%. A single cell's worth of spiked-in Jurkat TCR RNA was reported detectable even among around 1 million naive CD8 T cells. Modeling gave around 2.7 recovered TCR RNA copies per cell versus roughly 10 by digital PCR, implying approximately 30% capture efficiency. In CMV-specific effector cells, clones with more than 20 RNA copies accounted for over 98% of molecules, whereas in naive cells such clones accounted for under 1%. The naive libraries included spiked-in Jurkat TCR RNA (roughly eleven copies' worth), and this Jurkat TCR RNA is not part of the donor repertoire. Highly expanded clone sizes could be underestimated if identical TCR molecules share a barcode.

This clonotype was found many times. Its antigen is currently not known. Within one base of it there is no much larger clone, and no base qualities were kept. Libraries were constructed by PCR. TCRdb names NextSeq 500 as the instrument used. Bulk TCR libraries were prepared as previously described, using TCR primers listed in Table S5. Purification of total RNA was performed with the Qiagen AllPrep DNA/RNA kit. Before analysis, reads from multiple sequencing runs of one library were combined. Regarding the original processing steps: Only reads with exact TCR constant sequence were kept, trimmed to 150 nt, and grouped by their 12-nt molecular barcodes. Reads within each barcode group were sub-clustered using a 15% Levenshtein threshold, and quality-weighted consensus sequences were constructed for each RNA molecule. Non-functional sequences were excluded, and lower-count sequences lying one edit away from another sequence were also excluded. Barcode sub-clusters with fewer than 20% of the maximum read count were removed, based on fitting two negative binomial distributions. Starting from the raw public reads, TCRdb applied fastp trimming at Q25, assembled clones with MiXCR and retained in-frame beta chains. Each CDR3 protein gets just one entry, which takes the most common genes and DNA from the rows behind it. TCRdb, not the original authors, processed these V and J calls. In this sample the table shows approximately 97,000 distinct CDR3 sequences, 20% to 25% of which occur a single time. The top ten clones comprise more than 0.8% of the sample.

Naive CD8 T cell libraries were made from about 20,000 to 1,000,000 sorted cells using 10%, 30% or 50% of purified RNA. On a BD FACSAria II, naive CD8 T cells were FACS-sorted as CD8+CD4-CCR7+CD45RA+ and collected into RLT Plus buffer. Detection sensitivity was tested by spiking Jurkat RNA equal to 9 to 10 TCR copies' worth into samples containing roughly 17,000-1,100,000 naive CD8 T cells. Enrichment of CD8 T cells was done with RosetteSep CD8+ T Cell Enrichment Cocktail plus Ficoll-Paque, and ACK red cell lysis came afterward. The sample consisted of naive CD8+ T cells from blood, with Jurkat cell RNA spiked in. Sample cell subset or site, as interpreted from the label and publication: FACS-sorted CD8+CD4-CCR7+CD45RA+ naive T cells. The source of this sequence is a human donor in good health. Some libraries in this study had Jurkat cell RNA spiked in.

CDR3 loop: CASNSKGVLTYEQYF. The DNA is TGTGCCAGCAACTCGAAGGGGGTTCTAACCTACGAGCAGTACTTC. The chain links TRBV6-6 with TRBJ2-7, with TRBD1 as a weak D call on 6 bases. CDR1 and CDR2, per the germline V gene (reference sequence), are MNHNY and SVGAGI. Cut back by 7 bases and 2 bases, the V and J ends lie 18 bases apart. From the cysteine up to the phenylalanine, the CDR3 has a length of 15 residues. Only the CDR3 DNA stays, 45 bases, in frame from base 1.